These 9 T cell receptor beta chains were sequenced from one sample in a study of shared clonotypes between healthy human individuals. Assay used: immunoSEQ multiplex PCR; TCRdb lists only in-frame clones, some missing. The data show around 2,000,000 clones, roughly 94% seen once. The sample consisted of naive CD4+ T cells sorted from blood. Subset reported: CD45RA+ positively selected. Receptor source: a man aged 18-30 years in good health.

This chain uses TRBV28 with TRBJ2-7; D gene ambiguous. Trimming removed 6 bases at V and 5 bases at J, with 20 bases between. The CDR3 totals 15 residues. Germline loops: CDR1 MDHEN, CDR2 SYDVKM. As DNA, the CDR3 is TGTGCCAGCAGCACTTCAGGCCTAGAGGACGACGAGCAGTACTTC. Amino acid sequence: CASSTSGLEDDEQYF.

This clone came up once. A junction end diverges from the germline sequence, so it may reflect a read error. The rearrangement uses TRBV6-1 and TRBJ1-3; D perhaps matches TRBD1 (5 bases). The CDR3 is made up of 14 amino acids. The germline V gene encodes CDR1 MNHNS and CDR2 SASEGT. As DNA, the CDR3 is TGTGCCAGCAGGGAAGACGGGACCGGAAACACCATATATTTT. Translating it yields CASREDGTGNTIYF.

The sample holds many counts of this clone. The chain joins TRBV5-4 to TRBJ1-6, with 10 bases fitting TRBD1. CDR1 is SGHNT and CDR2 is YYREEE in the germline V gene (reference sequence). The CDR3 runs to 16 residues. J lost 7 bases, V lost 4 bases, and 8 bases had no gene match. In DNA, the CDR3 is TGTGCCAGCAGCCCGAGGACAGGGGGACAAAATTCACCCCTCCACTTT. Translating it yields CASSPRTGGQNSPLHF.

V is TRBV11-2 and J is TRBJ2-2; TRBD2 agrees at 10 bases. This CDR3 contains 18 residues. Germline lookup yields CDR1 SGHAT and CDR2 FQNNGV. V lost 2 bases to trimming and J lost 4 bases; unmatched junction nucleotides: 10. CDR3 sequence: CASSLLSSGRLSTGELFF. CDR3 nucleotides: TGTGCCAGCAGCTTACTGAGTAGCGGGAGGTTGAGCACCGGGGAGCTGTTTTTT.

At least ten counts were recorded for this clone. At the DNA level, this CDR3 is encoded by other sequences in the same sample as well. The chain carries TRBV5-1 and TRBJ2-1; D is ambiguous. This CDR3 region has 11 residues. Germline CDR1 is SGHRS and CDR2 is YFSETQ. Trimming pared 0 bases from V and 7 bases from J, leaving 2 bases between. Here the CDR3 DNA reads TGCGCCAGCAGCTTGGCGAATGAGCAGTTCTTC. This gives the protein CASSLANEQFF.

This CDR3 reads CASSFDRGTRYTF. CDR3 coding DNA: TGTGCCAGCAGCTTTGACAGAGGAACGAGATACACCTTC. The rearrangement uses TRBV5-4 and TRBJ1-2, with a possible D match to TRBD1 (5 bases). Germline CDR1 and CDR2: SGHNT and YYREEE (reference sequence). The length of the CDR3 is 13 residues. Trimming took off 2 bases at V and 11 bases at J, with 16 bases between the two ends. The full variable domain, with the rest looked up from reference TRBV5-4 and TRBJ1-2, is ETGVTQSPTHLIKTRGQQVTLRCSSQSGHNTVSWYQQALGQGPQFIFQYYREEENGRGNFPPRFSGLQFPNYSSELNVNALELDDSALYLCASSFDRGTRYTFGSGTRLTVV.

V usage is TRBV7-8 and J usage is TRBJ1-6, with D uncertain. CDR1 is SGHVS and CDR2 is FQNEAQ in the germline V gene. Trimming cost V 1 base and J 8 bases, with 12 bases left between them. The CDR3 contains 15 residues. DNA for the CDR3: TGTGCCAGCAGCTTAGTAATGACCGACTATTCACCCCTCCACTTT. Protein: CASSLVMTDYSPLHF.

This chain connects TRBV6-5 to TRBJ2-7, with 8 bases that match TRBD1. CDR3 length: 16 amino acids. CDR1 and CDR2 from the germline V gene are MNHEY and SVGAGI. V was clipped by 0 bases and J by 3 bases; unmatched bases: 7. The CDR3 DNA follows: TGTGCCAGCAGTTACTCCCAGGGGGCAAATATCTACGAGCAGTACTTC. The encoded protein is CASSYSQGANIYEQYF.

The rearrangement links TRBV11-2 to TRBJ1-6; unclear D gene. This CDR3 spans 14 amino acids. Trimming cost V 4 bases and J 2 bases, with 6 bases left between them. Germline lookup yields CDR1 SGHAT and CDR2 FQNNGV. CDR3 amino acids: CASSWEAYNSPLHF. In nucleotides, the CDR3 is TGTGCCAGCAGCTGGGAGGCCTATAATTCACCCCTCCACTTT.